The sequence of this T cell receptor (beta chain) was determined in a study of blood T cell repertoires in COVID-19. The overall study: COVID-19 samples collected from the United States, Italy and Spain covered acute and convalescent phases. Nucleic acid was either cDNA or gDNA, and it came from T cells, B-cell-depleted T cells, or PBMCs.

A single count supports this clone. In germline, CDR1 is MNHEY, CDR2 SVGAGI. The germline V and J ends were trimmed by 6 bases and 10 bases, with 18 bases remaining between them. This CDR3 comprises 14 residues. Methods used by the authors: Reference gene primer amplification in the assay estimated nucleated cell counts. Measured with immunoSEQ multiplex PCR; TCRdb has only the in-frame clones, and not every one. V, J and clone size reflect that table, while D and trimming were determined from the DNA. This sample carries about half a million clones, 70% to 90% of them seen once, and the ten largest clones take 3% to 4%.

The sample was peripheral blood. This clonotype originated in a human donor in a cohort sampled during active COVID-19. This rearrangement joins TRBV6-5 to TRBJ2-2; the D gene is possibly TRBD2 (7 bases). CDR3 coding DNA: TGTGCCAGCAGAGGGGGGGCGGACTCCTCGGAGCTGTTTTTT. It codes for CASRGGADSSELFF.